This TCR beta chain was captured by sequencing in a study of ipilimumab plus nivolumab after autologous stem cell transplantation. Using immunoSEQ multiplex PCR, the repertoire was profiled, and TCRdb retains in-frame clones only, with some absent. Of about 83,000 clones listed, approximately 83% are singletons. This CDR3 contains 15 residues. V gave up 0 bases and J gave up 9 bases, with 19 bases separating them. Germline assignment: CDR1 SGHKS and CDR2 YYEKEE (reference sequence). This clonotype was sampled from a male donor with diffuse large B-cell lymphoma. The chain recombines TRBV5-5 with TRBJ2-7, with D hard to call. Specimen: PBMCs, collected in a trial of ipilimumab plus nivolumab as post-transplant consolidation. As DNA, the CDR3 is TGTGCCAGCAGCTTGGATAGGAACCGGGCGTATGCGCAGTACTTC. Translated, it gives CASSLDRNRAYAQYF.